The 2 T cell receptor beta chains below were found in one sample sequenced in a study of cytomegalovirus exposure and HLA in healthy donors. Libraries were prepared by immunoSEQ multiplex PCR; TCRdb keeps only in-frame clonotypes and omits some of them. Found here are 100,000 to 150,000 clones, approximately 89% of them singletons; the top ten hold around 3.3%. Sequencing was done on a sample of PBMCs. Receptors originate from a man aged 25-45 years in good health and CMV-seronegative.

This clone appeared a few times. The genes are TRBV27 and TRBJ1-2; D unclear. Trimming left V 5 bases short and J 8 bases short, with 12 bases between. The CDR3 sequence is 12 residues long. CDR1 is MNHEY, CDR2 SMNVEV, per germline (reference sequence). CDR3 loop: CASSPNYGGYTF. The CDR3 DNA reads TGTGCCAGCAGTCCCAACTATGGGGGCTACACCTTC.

The chain joins TRBV29-1 to TRBJ2-7; possible D gene TRBD1, 7 bases. Germline CDR1 SQVTM, CDR2 ANQGSEA. Deletions cut 6 bases from V and 2 bases from J, with 11 bases between. The CDR3 has 12 residues. The CDR3 reads CSVGGQTYEQYF. The DNA of the CDR3 is TGCAGCGTGGGGGGACAGACCTACGAGCAGTACTTC.